The 18 T cell receptor beta chains below were found in one sample sequenced in a study of regulatory T cells in long-lasting Graves disease. In building TCR beta libraries, iRepertoire HTBI primers were used together with Arm-PCR of CDR3 regions. TCRdb reanalysed the multiplex PCR reads using MiXCR and keeps one entry per CDR3 protein. The profile shows about half a million distinct CDR3 sequences, 20% to 25% of them singletons. Time point specified: persistent/refractory GD, antithyroid drugs over 5 years with positive TRAb. The TCR library was made from RNA extracted from PBMCs. The material was peripheral blood mononuclear cells (PBMCs), obtained when the disease was refractory, from a patient treated with antithyroid drugs. The receptor set was obtained from a female donor with Graves disease.

Concerning this clonotype itself: At one of its ends the junction is not consistent with the germline gene, which may arise from a read error. The chain uses TRBV30 and TRBJ1-1; D gene unclear. In germline, CDR1 is GTSNPN, CDR2 SVGIG (reference sequence). The CDR3 is made up of 12 amino acids. CDR3 DNA: TGTACCTGGAGTGTACCAACAGTTGAAGCTTTCTTT. As protein: CTWSVPTVEAFF.

V gene TRBV5-1 combines with J gene TRBJ1-4, with a tentative D call TRBD1 (5 bases). Trimming cost V 4 bases and J 8 bases, with 21 bases left between them. Looked up from germline, CDR1 is SGHRS and CDR2 is YFSETQ. The CDR3 has 16 amino acids. CDR3 DNA: TGCGCCAGCAGCCCGAGTAGGGGCCCGCCTGAGGAAAAACTGTTTTTT. This codes for CASSPSRGPPEEKLFF.

This clonotype occurred many times. The rearrangement joins TRBV11-3 to TRBJ1-1; D remains unclear. Trimming shortened V by 4 bases and J by 8 bases, and 11 bases separated the two germline ends. In germline, CDR1 is SGHNT, CDR2 YENEEA. CDR3 length equals 12 residues. The chain's CDR3 is CASSSTGREAFF. Written as DNA, the CDR3 is TGTGCCAGCAGCTCAACCGGACGGGAAGCTTTCTTT.

This clonotype came up many times. The V and J genes are TRBV28 and TRBJ1-5; D may be TRBD1 (5 bases). Germline V CDR1 and CDR2: MDHEN, SYDVKM. The CDR3 has 15 amino acids. V dropped 10 bases and J dropped 1 base, with 17 bases sitting between them. The CDR3 coding sequence is TGTGCCACCAACCGGGGGGGATCGAGCAATCAGCCCCAGCATTTT. Protein: CATNRGGSSNQPQHF.

This clonotype showed up just a few times. The chain is built from TRBV7-9 and TRBJ1-6; TRBD1 might be the D (5 bases). The CDR3 has 15 amino acids. Germline V lookup: CDR1 SEHNR, CDR2 FQNEAQ (reference sequence). Trimming took 2 bases from V and 10 from J, leaving 15 bases between them. As DNA, the CDR3 is TGTGCCAGCAGCTTATCTGGCCAGGGAGGGTCACCCCTCCACTTT. Protein: CASSLSGQGGSPLHF. Based on the CDR3 plus reference TRBV7-9 and TRBJ1-6, the full variable domain is DTGVSQNPRHKITKRGQNVTFRCDPISEHNRLYWYRQTLGQGPEFLTYFQNEAQLEKSRLLSDRFSAERPKGSFSTLEIQRTEQGDSAMYLCASSLSGQGGSPLHFGNGTRLTVT.

This clonotype was seen many times. The rearrangement uses TRBV20-1 and TRBJ1-3; D is unclear. The germline gives CDR1 DFQATT, CDR2 SNEGSKA (reference sequence). The CDR3 sequence is 14 residues long. V lost 1 base and J lost 0, with 7 bases in between. The chain's CDR3 is CSARVDHSGNTIYF. The CDR3 nucleotides are TGCAGTGCTAGAGTTGATCACTCTGGAAACACCATATATTTT.

This clonotype was detected a few times. The V call is TRBV7-2, the J call TRBJ1-3; maybe TRBD1 (5 bases). CDR3 length: 15 residues. The germline V gene encodes CDR1 SGHTA and CDR2 FQGNSA. Trimming left V 4 bases short and J 0 bases short, with 10 bases between. The CDR3 sequence is CASSSDTYSGNTIYF. CDR3 bases: TGTGCCAGCAGCTCGGACACCTACTCTGGAAACACCATATATTTT.

This clonotype was observed at least ten times. The chain links TRBV24-1 to TRBJ1-2; the D is unclear. The CDR3 extends over 13 amino acids. The ends were cut back, 2 bases at V and 10 bases at J, with 13 bases in the middle. CDR1 KGHDR and CDR2 SFDVKD come from the germline V gene. CDR3 protein: CATSDYRETAYTF. The DNA for the CDR3 is TGTGCCACCAGTGATTACCGGGAGACCGCCTACACCTTC.

V is TRBV20-1 and J is TRBJ2-4; D gene ambiguous. The CDR3 sequence is 13 residues long. CDR1 DFQATT and CDR2 SNEGSKA come from the germline V gene (reference sequence). Trimming left V 4 bases short and J 0 bases short, with 7 bases between. In DNA, the CDR3 is TGCAGTGCTAAGGATCTAGCCAAAAACATTCAGTACTTC. Its protein is CSAKDLAKNIQYF.

The V gene is TRBV11-3, the J gene TRBJ2-7; 10 nucleotides agree with TRBD2. Trimming cost V 7 bases and J 2 bases; bases outside gene matches: 5. Per the germline V gene, CDR1 is SGHNT and CDR2 is YENEEA. This CDR3 comprises 14 residues. In nucleotides, the CDR3 is TGTGCCAGCACCCCTAGCGGGAGCCCCTACGAGCAGTACTTC. The encoded protein is CASTPSGSPYEQYF.

This clonotype was observed many times. The chain employs TRBV25-1 and TRBJ1-6; TRBD1 matches 7 bases. V lost 6 bases and J lost 8; bases outside the gene matches: 7. CDR3 size: 14 residues. Germline assignment: CDR1 MGHDK and CDR2 SYGVNS. As DNA, the CDR3 is TGTGCCAGCAGCACGACAGGGAGGTATTCACCCCTCCACTTT. As protein: CASSTTGRYSPLHF.

The chain couples TRBV7-2 to TRBJ2-7, with D perhaps matching TRBD2 (6 bases). The CDR3 loop spans 16 amino acids. Deletions cut 2 bases from V and 3 bases from J, with 17 bases between. CDR1 and CDR2 (germline): SGHTA, FQGNSA. The CDR3 is CASSLTGTLNFYEQYF. The CDR3 bases are TGTGCCAGCAGCTTAACCGGGACTCTCAATTTCTACGAGCAGTACTTC. The variable domain in full, completed from reference TRBV7-2 and TRBJ2-7, reads GAGVSQSPSNKVTEKGKDVELRCDPISGHTALYWYRQSLGQGLEFLIYFQGNSAPDKSGLPSDRFSAERTGGSVSTLTIQRTQQEDSAVYLCASSLTGTLNFYEQYFGPGTRLTVT.

Note on this clonotype: This sequence may be a read error, since a much larger clone differs from it by one base. The chain joins TRBV11-2 to TRBJ2-7, with D possibly being TRBD1 or TRBD2 (5 bases each). V was pared by 2 bases and J by 3 bases, with 11 bases between. The CDR3 contains 14 residues. Germline V lookup: CDR1 SGHAT, CDR2 FQNNGV. CDR3 amino acids: CASSLWDPVYEQYF. DNA for the CDR3: TGTGCCAGCAGCTTATGGGACCCCGTCTACGAGCAGTACTTC.

This rearrangement joins TRBV19 to TRBJ1-1; tentatively, D is TRBD1 (6 bases). This CDR3 has 13 amino acids. The V and J ends lost 6 bases and 10 bases respectively, with 18 bases between them. Germline CDR1 reads LNHDA; CDR2 reads SQIVND (reference sequence). The DNA of the CDR3 is TGTGCCAGTAGCCTTCAAGGGGGGACGGGAGCTTTCTTT. Residues: CASSLQGGTGAFF.

This clonotype was seen only a few times. The rearrangement joins TRBV12-3 or TRBV12-4 to TRBJ2-5; no definite D call. The CDR3 extends over 12 amino acids. With 7 bases removed from V and 3 bases from J, the gap between germline ends came to 9 bases. DNA for the CDR3: TGTGCCAGCACAAGCGTGGAAGAGACCCAGTACTTC. Protein product: CASTSVEETQYF.

About this clonotype: This may come from a read error, since a much larger clone is one base off. Lacking the conserved final phenylalanine or tryptophan, this CDR3 likely reflects a read error. The chain employs TRBV13 and TRBJ1-1, with D perhaps TRBD1 (5 bases). Germline CDR1 PRHDT, CDR2 FYEKMQ (reference sequence). This CDR3 region has 15 residues. CDR3 protein: CASSQWGPTNTEAFL. In DNA, the CDR3 is TGCGCCAGCAGCCAGTGGGGCCCTACGAACACTGAAGCTTTCCTT.

This clonotype has a count of ten or more. The genes are TRBV28 and TRBJ2-7; D not certain. This CDR3 comprises 12 residues. Trimming removed 6 bases from V and 3 bases from J, with 9 bases in between. Germline CDR1 and CDR2: MDHEN and SYDVKM. Here the CDR3 reads CASRAPNYEQYF. The CDR3 nucleotides are TGTGCCAGCAGGGCCCCCAACTACGAGCAGTACTTC.

This rearrangement joins TRBV3-1 to TRBJ1-1, with 9 bases lining up with TRBD1. This CDR3 contains 18 residues. Germline V lookup: CDR1 LGHDT, CDR2 YNNKEL (reference sequence). The J segment lost 0 bases and the V segment lost 0 bases, leaving 8 bases of the junction unmatched. CDR3 coding DNA: TGTGCCAGCAGCCAAGATTCCGGGACAGGGCGGATGAACACTGAAGCTTTCTTT. Translating gives CASSQDSGTGRMNTEAFF.